The present T cell receptor beta chain was sequenced within a study of shared clonotypes between healthy human individuals. About the research overall: CD4 naive cells filled three plates per donor, CD4 memory three, CD8 naive two and CD8 memory one.

As to this clone: What it binds is unknown.

J gave up 1 base and V 10 bases, and 6 bases lay outside the gene matches. CDR3 length: 14 residues. In germline, CDR1 is ENHRY, CDR2 SYGVKD. Here immunoSEQ multiplex PCR was the method, and the copy in TCRdb shows in-frame clones only, minus some. Of 1.4 million to 1.5 million clones listed, around 97% are singletons. Study conclusions and caveats: On the whole, naive subsets had larger estimated richness than memory subsets had.

The sample consisted of naive CD4+ T cells sorted from blood. Subset meaning: CD45RA+ positively selected. This sequence originates from a young man in good health. The chain links TRBV10-3 to TRBJ2-2; the match to TRBD1 covers 7 bases. The CDR3 region has the DNA TGTGCCACGCGACAGGGCTTGAACACCGGGGAGCTGTTTTTT. Its translation: CATRQGLNTGELFF.